The next 18 T cell receptor beta chains were all read from a single sample in a study of control samples from healthy donors and cancer patients. Libraries were prepared by immunoSEQ multiplex PCR; TCRdb keeps only in-frame clonotypes and omits some of them. Seen here are 120,000 or so clones, around 93% observed once, and the top ten hold more than 6.5%. The sequenced sample consisted of blood. The source is a man younger than 35 in good health.

The rearrangement uses TRBV7-9 and TRBJ1-1; 7 nucleotides align to TRBD1. CDR1 is SEHNR and CDR2 is FQNEAQ in the germline V gene (reference sequence). The CDR3 covers 14 residues. V lost 3 bases to trimming and J lost 4 bases; unmatched junction nucleotides: 5. The CDR3 bases are TGTGCCAGCAGCTTGACGACAGGGAGCACTGAAGCTTTCTTT. Translated: CASSLTTGSTEAFF.

The rearrangement links TRBV10-2 to TRBJ2-1; 7 bases are shared with TRBD2. J lost 1 base, V lost 10 bases, and 4 bases had no gene match. Germline V gene data show CDR1 as WSHSY and CDR2 as SAAADI. The CDR3 extends over 13 amino acids. The CDR3 protein is CATSGASYNEQFF. The CDR3 nucleotides are TGCGCCACCAGCGGGGCTTCCTACAATGAGCAGTTCTTC.

The table lists this clone with a count of one. The chain has TRBV14 and TRBJ2-7, with TRBD1 matching over 8 bases. The CDR3 is 15 amino acids. The trim removed 3 bases at V and 3 bases at J, leaving 7 bases unmatched. Germline CDR1 reads SGHDN; CDR2 reads FVKESK. The CDR3 loop reads CASSHSRDRIYEQYF. Written as DNA, the CDR3 is TGTGCCAGCAGCCATTCAAGGGACAGGATCTACGAGCAGTACTTC.

Comment on this clone: Other DNA sequences in the sample encode the same CDR3. V usage is TRBV6-5 and J usage is TRBJ1-5; tentative D call: TRBD1 (5 bases). The CDR3 length is 13 residues. Trimming cost V 4 bases and J 1 base, with 5 bases left between them. Germline CDR1 MNHEY, CDR2 SVGAGI. In DNA form, the CDR3 reads TGTGCCAGCAGTTGGGACAGCAATCAGCCCCAGCATTTT. This sequence encodes CASSWDSNQPQHF.

The V gene is TRBV13, the J gene TRBJ1-3; the D is unclear. The V gene lost 1 base and the J gene lost 0 bases, with 7 bases spanning the gap. The germline CDR1 and CDR2 sequences are PRHDT and FYEKMQ (reference sequence). The CDR3 sequence is 15 residues long. The CDR3 spells CASSLEAPSGNTIYF. CDR3 coding DNA: TGTGCCAGCAGCTTAGAGGCCCCCTCTGGAAACACCATATATTTT.

V usage is TRBV6-5 and J usage is TRBJ2-1; D unresolved. Germline V gene sequence: CDR1 MNHEY, CDR2 SVGAGI. V was pared by 0 bases and J by 6 bases, with 6 bases between. This CDR3 comprises 13 residues. In nucleotides, the CDR3 is TGTGCCAGCAGTTACTCGAACCTCAATGAGCAGTTCTTC. Translating gives CASSYSNLNEQFF.

The J gene is TRBJ1-6, the V gene TRBV12-5; D not resolved. V lost 2 bases, J lost 9 bases, and 8 bases lay in between. Per germline, CDR1 LGHNT and CDR2 FRNRAP. This CDR3 is 13 amino acids long. CDR3 nucleotide sequence: TGTGCTAGTGGTTTGATTGATGCTTCACCCCTCCACTTT. It translates to CASGLIDASPLHF.

This clone was counted between two and nine times. The chain employs TRBV9 and TRBJ1-2; tentatively, D is TRBD1 (5 bases). The germline CDR1 and CDR2 sequences are SGDLS and YYNGEE. There are 13 residues in the CDR3. V lost 1 base, J lost 8 bases, and 12 bases lay in between. The CDR3 reads CASSVWEQGGYTF. The CDR3 DNA is TGTGCCAGCAGCGTATGGGAGCAGGGCGGCTACACCTTC. Looking up the rest from reference TRBV9 and TRBJ1-2 gives the full variable domain: DSGVTQTPKHLITATGQRVTLRCSPRSGDLSVYWYQQSLDQGLQFLIQYYNGEERAKGNILERFSAQQFPDLHSELNLSSLELGDSALYFCASSVWEQGGYTFGSGTRLTVV.

This chain links TRBV15 with TRBJ2-7; the D is unclear. CDR3 length: 14 residues. Germline V gene sequence: CDR1 LNHNV, CDR2 YYDKDF (reference sequence). Deletions cut 2 bases from V and 0 bases from J, with 8 bases between. The DNA for the CDR3 is TGTGCCACCAGCAGACACGGCAACTCCTACGAGCAGTACTTC. This codes for CATSRHGNSYEQYF. The full variable domain, rest sourced from reference TRBV15 and TRBJ2-7, is DAMVIQNPRYQVTQFGKPVTLSCSQTLNHNVMYWYQQKSSQAPKLLFHYYDKDFNNEADTPDNFQSRRPNTSFCFLDIRSPGLGDTAMYLCATSRHGNSYEQYFGPGTRLTVT.

The J gene is TRBJ1-1, the V gene TRBV5-5; unclear D gene. From germline, CDR1 is SGHKS and CDR2 YYEKEE (reference sequence). The CDR3 sequence is 17 residues long. Deletions cut 0 bases from V and 5 bases from J, with 20 bases between. In DNA, the CDR3 is TGTGCCAGCAGCTTGGTCTTACGAACCATAAAAGGAACTGAAGCTTTCTTT. This encodes CASSLVLRTIKGTEAFF.

About this clone itself: A much larger clonotype is one base distant, so this may be a read error. This CDR3 is also generated by other DNA sequences in the sample. The chain employs TRBV2 and TRBJ1-2; TRBD1 is a possible D gene (5 bases). The CDR3 sequence is 14 residues long. CDR1 is SNHLY and CDR2 is FYNNEI in the germline V gene. The CDR3 sequence: CARRDLGGRDGYTF. The CDR3 DNA follows: TGTGCCCGCAGGGACTTGGGGGGGAGGGATGGCTACACCTTC.

The chain links TRBV5-4 to TRBJ2-5; 8 bases match TRBD2. CDR1 and CDR2 from the germline V gene are SGHNT and YYREEE (reference sequence). This CDR3 spans 14 amino acids. V trimming: 6 bases; J trimming: 5 bases; junction bases outside the gene matches: 9. CDR3 region: CASNRRGGRETQYF. The CDR3 nucleotides are TGTGCCAGCAACAGACGGGGGGGCAGGGAGACCCAGTACTTC.

This chain uses TRBV5-1 with TRBJ1-2; no clear D. This CDR3 comprises 17 residues. The germline gives CDR1 SGHRS, CDR2 YFSETQ. Between the trimmed V and J ends, which lost 0 bases and 7 bases, there was a span of 22 bases. CDR3 sequence reads: CASSLAVLGGPLSGYTF. Here the CDR3 DNA reads TGCGCCAGCAGCTTGGCGGTACTCGGCGGTCCCCTAAGTGGCTACACCTTC.

The chain combines TRBV5-1 with TRBJ2-5; tentative D call: TRBD1 (7 bases). CDR3 length: 15 amino acids. V lost 3 bases and J lost 7, with 19 bases in between. Per germline, CDR1 SGHRS and CDR2 YFSETQ. This CDR3 is CASSSTTGTRVTQYF. In DNA form, the CDR3 reads TGCGCCAGCAGCTCGACGACAGGGACTCGGGTGACCCAGTACTTC.

The rearrangement links TRBV4-1 to TRBJ1-2; D is possibly TRBD1 (5 bases). V was cut by 1 base and J by 9 bases, with 30 bases left in between. The CDR3 covers 19 residues. CDR1 is MGHRA and CDR2 is YSYEKL in the germline V gene. The CDR3 sequence: CASSQGALTRGDGYIRYTF. The CDR3 DNA reads as TGCGCCAGCAGCCAAGGGGCTCTTACTCGGGGGGACGGATATATTCGCTACACCTTC.

The genes are TRBV7-3 and TRBJ2-1, with D hard to call. Trimming pared 2 bases from V and 6 bases from J, leaving 8 bases between. This CDR3 spans 13 amino acids. From germline, CDR1 is SGHTA and CDR2 FQGTGA. The CDR3 reads CASSLSDFNEQFF. CDR3 coding DNA: TGTGCCAGCAGCTTATCAGATTTCAATGAGCAGTTCTTC.

The chain recombines TRBV12-5 with TRBJ2-5; possible D gene TRBD1, 6 bases. Germline V gives CDR1 LGHNT, CDR2 FRNRAP. CDR3 length: 15 residues. V gave up 5 bases and J gave up 5 bases, with 18 bases separating them. The chain's CDR3 is CASGRATGSLETQYF. The CDR3 coding sequence is TGTGCTAGTGGTAGGGCCACAGGGTCGCTCGAGACCCAGTACTTC.

As for this clone: The same CDR3 is also encoded by other DNA sequences in this sample. The rearrangement joins TRBV3-1 (or the pseudogene TRBV3-2) to TRBJ1-5; D possibly corresponds to TRBD1 (5 bases). Trimming cost V 0 bases and J 7 bases, with 7 bases left between them. CDR1 and CDR2 from the germline V gene are LGHDT and YNNKEL (reference sequence). This CDR3 contains 13 residues. CDR3 residues: CASSQDRDQPQHF. CDR3 nucleotide sequence: TGTGCCAGCAGCCAAGATAGGGACCAGCCCCAGCATTTT.